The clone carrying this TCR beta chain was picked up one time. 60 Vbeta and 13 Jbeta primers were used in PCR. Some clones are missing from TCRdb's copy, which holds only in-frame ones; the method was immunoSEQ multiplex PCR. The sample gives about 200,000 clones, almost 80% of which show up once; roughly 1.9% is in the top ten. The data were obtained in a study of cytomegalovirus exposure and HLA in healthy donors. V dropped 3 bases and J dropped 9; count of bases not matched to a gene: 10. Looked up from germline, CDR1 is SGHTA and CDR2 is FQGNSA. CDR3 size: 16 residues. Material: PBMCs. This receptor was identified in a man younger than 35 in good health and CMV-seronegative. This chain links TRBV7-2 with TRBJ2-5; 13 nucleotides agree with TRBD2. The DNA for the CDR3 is TGTGCCAGCAGCTTCACTAGCGGGAGGGCCGTTGAGGCCCAGTACTTC. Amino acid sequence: CASSFTSGRAVEAQYF.